Each of the 11 T cell receptor beta chains below was sequenced from the same sample in a study of B cell selection in AIRE deficiency. Sorting defined conventional CD4 T cells as CD4+CD127+. Libraries were prepared by immunoSEQ multiplex PCR; TCRdb keeps only in-frame clonotypes and omits some of them. The data contain about 25,000 clones, less than 97% of them singletons. Sequences were obtained from CD4+CD127+ conventional T cells sorted from PBMCs. The receptors come from a human donor in good health.

The rearrangement links TRBV5-8 to TRBJ1-1; D not resolved. V gave up 2 bases and J gave up 1 base, with 6 bases separating them. The CDR3 has 13 amino acids. Germline values: CDR1 SGHTS, CDR2 YDEGEE. As DNA, the CDR3 is TGTGCCAGCAGCTTTGGTACGAACACTGAAGCTTTCTTT. Translated, it gives CASSFGTNTEAFF.

The chain recombines TRBV18 with TRBJ2-7; TRBD1 aligns across 7 bases. There are 14 residues in the CDR3. Per the germline V gene, CDR1 is KGHSH and CDR2 is LQKENI. V lost 3 bases to trimming and J lost 0 bases; unmatched junction nucleotides: 2. Here the CDR3 reads CASSPDRASYEQYF. CDR3 coding DNA: TGTGCCAGCTCACCCGACAGGGCCTCCTACGAGCAGTACTTC. Drawing the rest from reference TRBV18 and TRBJ2-7, the complete variable domain is NAGVMQNPRHLVRRRGQEARLRCSPMKGHSHVYWYRQLPEEGLKFMVYLQKENIIDESGMPKERFSAEFPKEGPSILRIQQVVRGDSAAYFCASSPDRASYEQYFGPGTRLTVT.

The chain links TRBV10-3 to TRBJ1-1; D uncertain. CDR3 size: 13 residues. Germline V gene data show CDR1 as ENHRY and CDR2 as SYGVKD. The V and J ends lost 0 bases and 11 bases respectively, with 13 bases between them. This chain's CDR3 is CAISESERVAAFF. CDR3 DNA: TGTGCCATCAGTGAGTCCGAGAGGGTTGCGGCTTTCTTT.

CDR3 in DNA: TGCGCCAGCAGCCCCCAGACAGGGTACTACGAGCAGTACTTC. The encoded protein is CASSPQTGYYEQYF. The chain uses TRBV5-1 and TRBJ2-7; TRBD1 aligns across 7 bases. Germline V lookup: CDR1 SGHRS, CDR2 YFSETQ. The V segment lost 4 bases and the J segment 3 bases; nucleotides outside the gene matches: 7. The CDR3 has 14 amino acids.

The V call is TRBV18, the J call TRBJ1-2, with 7 bases matching TRBD1. The CDR3 loop spans 17 amino acids. The V and J ends lost 4 bases and 2 bases, in that order; junction bases with no gene match: 13. Germline CDR1 KGHSH, CDR2 LQKENI. The CDR3: CASSLSTRGRTNYGYTF. CDR3 coding DNA: TGTGCCAGCTCACTTAGCACGAGGGGGCGTACCAACTATGGCTACACCTTC.

The chain uses TRBV6-1 and TRBJ2-7; tentatively, D is TRBD1 (6 bases). The length of the CDR3 is 14 residues. V was clipped by 9 bases and J by 2 bases, with 17 bases between them. Germline CDR1 reads MNHNS; CDR2 reads SASEGT. The CDR3: CASRGPGVTYEQYF. The DNA for the CDR3 is TGTGCCAGTAGGGGACCAGGGGTTACCTACGAGCAGTACTTC.

The V gene is TRBV11-3, the J gene TRBJ2-1; D is ambiguous. CDR1 and CDR2 (germline): SGHNT, YENEEA. The CDR3 has 14 residues. Trimming took 6 bases from V and 0 from J, leaving 9 bases between them. CDR3 nucleotide sequence: TGTGCCAGCAGTTACGATTCCTCCTACAATGAGCAGTTCTTC. This translates into CASSYDSSYNEQFF.

This rearrangement joins TRBV11-3 to TRBJ2-4; D is possibly TRBD2 (6 bases). Looked up from germline, CDR1 is SGHNT and CDR2 is YENEEA. V lost 0 bases, J lost 0 bases, and 12 bases lay in between. This CDR3 contains 17 residues. CDR3 sequence: CASSLDGGTLAKNIQYF. In nucleotides, the CDR3 is TGTGCCAGCAGCTTAGATGGCGGGACCTTAGCCAAAAACATTCAGTACTTC.

The J gene is TRBJ2-2, the V gene TRBV7-9; D gene ambiguous. The germline gives CDR1 SEHNR, CDR2 FQNEAQ (reference sequence). This CDR3 is built from 13 residues. Trimming removed 5 bases from V and 7 bases from J, with 11 bases in between. The chain's CDR3 is CASSHDWVGELFF. CDR3 nucleotide sequence: TGTGCCAGCAGCCACGACTGGGTCGGGGAGCTGTTTTTT. The variable domain in full, with the rest retrieved from reference TRBV7-9 and TRBJ2-2, is DTGVSQNPRHKITKRGQNVTFRCDPISEHNRLYWYRQTLGQGPEFLTYFQNEAQLEKSRLLSDRFSAERPKGSFSTLEIQRTEQGDSAMYLCASSHDWVGELFFGEGSRLTVL.

The V gene is TRBV25-1, the J gene TRBJ2-7; 7 bases align to TRBD2. Germline loops: CDR1 MGHDK, CDR2 SYGVNS. Losses at the gene ends were 4 bases for V and 1 base for J; bases not matched to a gene: 10. The CDR3 has 16 residues. The chain's CDR3 is CASSVGSGTYSYEQYF. The CDR3 region has the DNA TGTGCCAGCAGTGTCGGAAGCGGGACCTATTCCTACGAGCAGTACTTC.

The V and J genes are TRBV5-1 and TRBJ1-2; possible D gene TRBD1, 5 bases. With 4 bases removed from V and 4 bases from J, the gap between germline ends came to 17 bases. The CDR3 length is 15 residues. The germline gives CDR1 SGHRS, CDR2 YFSETQ. In nucleotides, the CDR3 is TGCGCCAGCAGCCTACAGGAGCCCAGAGGCTATGGCTACACCTTC. Amino acid sequence: CASSLQEPRGYGYTF.